The sequence of this T cell receptor (beta chain) was determined in a study of T cells after yellow fever vaccination. Study-level information: Fractions low in cell number were prepared with SMART-Seq v4 Ultra Low Input.

In regard to this clonotype: Its antigen is not known.

Germline CDR1 DFQATT, CDR2 SNEGSKA (reference sequence). The germline V and J ends were trimmed by 5 bases and 4 bases, with 22 bases remaining between them. The CDR3 length is 16 residues. By 5'RACE template switching, TCR cDNA was produced, with a universal primer site and UMIs added in the process. From the 5' RACE reads, TCRdb called clonotypes with MiXCR, one entry per CDR3 protein. This sample has about 30,000 distinct CDR3 sequences, with under 4.5% found just once. Overall study findings and caveats: CD4 and CD8 compartments shared a small share of clonotypes, likely from convergent recombination.

The rearrangement uses TRBV20-1 and TRBJ2-3; D ambiguous. The sample here was CD8+ T cells sorted from PBMCs, taken 5 days after the yellow fever booster vaccination. This receptor was obtained from a man aged 25 to 45 who received the YFV17D yellow fever vaccine. The CDR3 nucleotides read TGCAGTGCTGGAGCCTCGGAGAGTTTCGGCCCAGATACGCAGTATTTT. Translated, it gives CSAGASESFGPDTQYF.